A single TCR beta chain is shown here with its context. Its target is not known. This table comes from immunoSEQ multiplex PCR, and its TCRdb copy is limited to in-frame clones, with some not included. The sample has about 2 million clones, 90% to 95% seen once. This entry is derived from a study of shared clonotypes between healthy human individuals. General observations from the study: An expected dependence of interdonor clonotype sharing on sequencing depth was noted.

Germline assignment: CDR1 SNHLY and CDR2 FYNNEI. Trimming cost V 6 bases and J 3 bases; bases outside gene matches: 5. CDR3 length equals 14 residues. This sequence originates from a man aged 18-30 years in good health. The V and J genes are TRBV2 and TRBJ1-2; the match to TRBD1 covers 9 bases. The sequenced sample consisted of naive CD4+ T cells sorted from blood. As for subset: CD45RA+ positively selected. CDR3 region: CASRSTGGDYGYTF. In DNA form, the CDR3 reads TGTGCCAGCAGATCCACAGGGGGCGACTATGGCTACACCTTC.